Below, 24 T cell receptor beta chains from the same sample are listed, as sequenced in a study of shared clonotypes between healthy human individuals. Naive CD8 cells comprised CD45RO-negative, CCR7-positively selected cells, excluding terminally differentiated effector memory CD45RA+ cells. Sequencing was performed with immunoSEQ multiplex PCR; in TCRdb, only in-frame clones are kept and a portion is missing. The sample has about 2 million clones; roughly 95% are singletons. The material sequenced was naive CD8+ T cells sorted from blood. The receptors come from a man between 18 and 29 years old in good health.

The chain couples TRBV2 to TRBJ2-7; 8 bases are shared with TRBD1. V gave up 5 bases and J gave up 3 bases; unmatched junction bases: 6. The germline gives CDR1 SNHLY, CDR2 FYNNEI. There are 14 residues in the CDR3. The CDR3 spells CASSIGQGLYEQYF. The CDR3 coding sequence is TGTGCCAGCAGTATCGGACAGGGTCTCTACGAGCAGTACTTC. Looking up the rest from reference TRBV2 and TRBJ2-7 gives the full variable domain: EPEVTQTPSHQVTQMGQEVILRCVPISNHLYFYWYRQILGQKVEFLVSFYNNEISEKSEIFDDQFSVERPDGSNFTLKIRSTKLEDSAMYFCASSIGQGLYEQYFGPGTRLTVT.

The chain is built from TRBV7-9 and TRBJ1-5; D remains ambiguous. Looked up from germline, CDR1 is SEHNR and CDR2 is FQNEAQ (reference sequence). Trimming removed 5 bases from V and 7 bases from J, with 15 bases in between. The CDR3 is 14 residues long. Written as DNA, the CDR3 is TGTGCCAGCAGCGCCGGCACCCCGGAGCAGCCCCAGCATTTT. Protein sequence: CASSAGTPEQPQHF.

This rearrangement joins TRBV4-2 to TRBJ2-5; unclear D gene. Germline V lookup: CDR1 LGHNA, CDR2 YNFKEQ. Trimming left V 0 bases short and J 5 bases short, with 16 bases between. The CDR3 extends over 16 amino acids. CDR3 nucleotides: TGTGCCAGCAGCCAAGATGAAGGGATAGGATTTGAGACCCAGTACTTC. The encoded protein is CASSQDEGIGFETQYF.

The genes are TRBV2 and TRBJ2-7, with D maybe TRBD1 (7 bases). The V end lost 6 bases, the J end lost 4 bases, and 19 bases lay between the germline ends. Germline CDR1 is SNHLY and CDR2 is FYNNEI. The CDR3 is 15 residues long. CDR3 DNA: TGTGCCAGCAGCCCCCAGGGGGGAGAGGGGTACGAGCAGTACTTC. Its protein is CASSPQGGEGYEQYF. Variable domain in full (rest from reference TRBV2 and TRBJ2-7): EPEVTQTPSHQVTQMGQEVILRCVPISNHLYFYWYRQILGQKVEFLVSFYNNEISEKSEIFDDQFSVERPDGSNFTLKIRSTKLEDSAMYFCASSPQGGEGYEQYFGPGTRLTVT.

V gene TRBV7-9 combines with J gene TRBJ2-3; TRBD1 agrees at 7 bases. Germline assignment: CDR1 SEHNR and CDR2 FQNEAQ (reference sequence). V lost 4 bases, J lost 2 bases, and 9 bases stayed unmatched. The CDR3 extends over 16 amino acids. CDR3 region: CASSSYTGAYTDTQYF. The CDR3 coding sequence is TGTGCCAGCAGCTCCTATACAGGGGCCTACACAGATACGCAGTATTTT.

J is TRBJ2-5 and V is TRBV29-1, with 8 bases lining up with TRBD2. The DNA end lines up better with TRBJ2-7; the J call may be wrong. Germline CDR1 reads SQVTM; CDR2 reads ANQGSEA. The length of the CDR3 is 15 residues. CDR3 in amino acids: CSVEISTSGFYEQYF. The CDR3 coding sequence is TGCAGCGTTGAAATATCTACTAGCGGATTTTACGAGCAGTACTTC.

The V and J genes are TRBV11-3 and TRBJ2-7; possible D gene TRBD2, 6 bases. CDR1 and CDR2 from the germline V gene are SGHNT and YENEEA. Deletions cut 0 bases from V and 9 bases from J, with 12 bases between. The CDR3 is 13 residues long. CDR3: CASSLDGGGRQYF. CDR3 in DNA: TGTGCCAGCAGCTTAGATGGTGGAGGGAGGCAGTACTTC.

The V call is TRBV27, the J call TRBJ1-1; 8 positions match TRBD1. V was pared by 4 bases and J by 1 base, with 5 bases of the junction left unmatched. Germline CDR1 and CDR2: MNHEY and SMNVEV (reference sequence). The CDR3 contains 15 residues. The CDR3 loop is CASSSHQGANTEAFF. The CDR3 nucleotides are TGTGCCAGCAGTTCACATCAGGGGGCGAACACTGAAGCTTTCTTT.

The chain uses TRBV5-1 and TRBJ2-7, with D possibly TRBD1 on 6 matching bases. The V gene lost 4 bases and the J gene lost 6 bases, with 14 bases spanning the gap. This CDR3 contains 13 residues. Germline V gives CDR1 SGHRS, CDR2 YFSETQ. DNA of the CDR3: TGCGCCAGCAGCCTGGACAGTGGCGTCGAGCAGTACTTC. Its protein is CASSLDSGVEQYF.

The chain recombines TRBV7-8 with TRBJ2-2; no clear D gene. Trimming took off 4 bases at V and 0 bases at J, with 3 bases between the two ends. The CDR3 loop spans 13 amino acids. CDR1 and CDR2 (germline): SGHVS, FQNEAQ. The CDR3 DNA follows: TGTGCCAGCAGCTCCTCGAACACCGGGGAGCTGTTTTTT. Protein product: CASSSSNTGELFF.

Worth noting for this clone: The same CDR3 can be traced to other DNA sequences in this sample. DNA for the CDR3: TGTGCCAGCAGTTTTGACAGGGGCTATGGCTACACCTTC. Translating gives CASSFDRGYGYTF. This rearrangement joins TRBV28 to TRBJ1-2, with 8 bases fitting TRBD1. Germline CDR1 reads MDHEN; CDR2 reads SYDVKM. This CDR3 is 13 amino acids long. With V trimmed by 3 bases and J by 4 bases, 1 base remained unmatched.

The chain carries TRBV10-2 and TRBJ2-5, with D maybe TRBD1 (6 bases). CDR1 is WSHSY and CDR2 is SAAADI in the germline V gene. There are 15 residues in the CDR3. Trimming removed 0 bases from V and 2 bases from J, with 10 bases in between. The CDR3 protein is CASSESTGEQETQYF. The CDR3 DNA sequence: TGCGCCAGCAGTGAGTCGACAGGAGAACAAGAGACCCAGTACTTC.

About this clone itself: The sample contains more than one DNA sequence encoding this CDR3. V usage is TRBV27 and J usage is TRBJ2-5; D is uncertain. The germline V and J ends were trimmed by 2 bases and 2 bases, with 9 bases remaining between them. The CDR3 extends over 14 amino acids. From germline, CDR1 is MNHEY and CDR2 SMNVEV (reference sequence). The CDR3 sequence is CASSLLGVQETQYF. DNA for the CDR3: TGTGCCAGCAGTTTACTCGGAGTACAAGAGACCCAGTACTTC.

The rearrangement joins TRBV10-3 to TRBJ2-5; 7 bases map to TRBD1. CDR3 size: 12 residues. The junction had 3 bases not matched to a gene; V was cut back by 10 bases and J by 1 base. Germline CDR1 and CDR2: ENHRY and SYGVKD. The CDR3 nucleotides read TGTGCCAATTACAGGGGCCAAGAGACCCAGTACTTC. It yields the protein CANYRGQETQYF.

The chain combines TRBV7-9 with TRBJ1-4; TRBD1 agrees at 10 bases. The CDR3 loop spans 16 amino acids. Germline values: CDR1 SEHNR, CDR2 FQNEAQ (reference sequence). The junction had 8 bases not matched to a gene; V was cut back by 5 bases and J by 5 bases. The CDR3, as DNA: TGTGCCAGCAGCACTCAAAAGGGACAGGGGAATGAAAAACTGTTTTTT. This codes for CASSTQKGQGNEKLFF.

This clone was seen once. The chain links TRBV11-2 to TRBJ1-1; a weak D match, TRBD1 (5 bases). This CDR3 contains 14 residues. From germline, CDR1 is SGHAT and CDR2 FQNNGV. V shed 4 bases and J shed 6 bases, with 15 bases lying between them. The chain's CDR3 is CASSYKTRDPEAFF. The CDR3 bases are TGTGCCAGCAGCTATAAGACCAGGGACCCTGAAGCTTTCTTT.

V is TRBV30 and J is TRBJ2-3, with 9 bases aligning to TRBD2. V dropped 0 bases and J dropped 4; count of bases not matched to a gene: 5. The germline CDR1 and CDR2 sequences are GTSNPN and SVGIG (reference sequence). This CDR3 comprises 15 residues. The CDR3 region has the DNA TGTGCCTGGAGTGTAGCGGGGGGTTTTGCAGATACGCAGTATTTT. Residues: CAWSVAGGFADTQYF.

The chain joins TRBV6-6 to TRBJ1-5, with D hard to call. In germline, CDR1 is MNHNY, CDR2 SVGAGI (reference sequence). V lost 8 bases, J lost 0 bases, and 17 bases lay in between. The CDR3 is made up of 16 amino acids. CDR3 bases: TGTGCCAGCTTTGATCCCGACCCATATAGCAATCAGCCCCAGCATTTT. It translates to CASFDPDPYSNQPQHF.

The V call is TRBV25-1, the J call TRBJ2-2; no clear D gene. The CDR3 contains 13 residues. The germline V and J ends were trimmed by 1 base and 3 bases, with 3 bases remaining between them. Germline CDR1 and CDR2: MGHDK and SYGVNS. CDR3 DNA sequence: TGTGCCAGCAGTGAATTTCACACCGGGGAGCTGTTTTTT. Amino acids: CASSEFHTGELFF.

The V call is TRBV6-5, the J call TRBJ2-7, with a weak D call TRBD1 (5 bases). This CDR3 has 12 residues. Trimming removed 5 bases from V and 3 bases from J, with 8 bases in between. Germline loops: CDR1 MNHEY, CDR2 SVGAGI. The CDR3 sequence is CASSPTVYEQYF. The DNA for the CDR3 is TGTGCCAGCAGTCCGACAGTCTACGAGCAGTACTTC.

This clone is a singleton in its sample. The chain is built from TRBV10-2 and TRBJ2-1; D is unresolved. The V gene's germline CDR1 is WSHSY and CDR2 SAAADI. Trimming shortened V by 4 bases and J by 3 bases, and 10 bases separated the two germline ends. The CDR3 is 14 residues long. CDR3 in amino acids: CASSAPNFYNEQFF. In DNA, the CDR3 is TGCGCCAGCAGTGCTCCGAATTTCTACAATGAGCAGTTCTTC.

V and J are TRBV28 and TRBJ2-5, with TRBD1 matching 10 bases. The CDR3 length is 14 residues. Trimming at V came to 8 bases and at J to 5 bases, leaving 8 bases not matched to a gene. Per germline, CDR1 MDHEN and CDR2 SYDVKM. The CDR3 here is CASARTGGMETQYF. The CDR3 nucleotides read TGTGCCAGCGCCAGGACAGGGGGAATGGAGACCCAGTACTTC.

The V gene is TRBV11-3, the J gene TRBJ2-1; D tentatively fits TRBD1 or TRBD2 (5 bases each). The ends were cut back, 5 bases at V and 5 bases at J, with 19 bases in the middle. CDR1 is SGHNT, CDR2 YENEEA, per germline. The CDR3 runs to 16 residues. The CDR3 coding sequence is TGTGCCAGCAGCCAGACCGGGACGGCGGATAACAATGAGCAGTTCTTC. Translated: CASSQTGTADNNEQFF.

The V gene is TRBV28, the J gene TRBJ1-5, with D possibly being TRBD1 (6 bases). Trimming removed 3 bases at V and 5 bases at J, with 17 bases between. The length of the CDR3 is 16 residues. Germline-derived CDR1 and CDR2 are MDHEN and SYDVKM. This CDR3 is CASSFDGQLVYQPQHF. In DNA form, the CDR3 reads TGTGCCAGCAGTTTCGATGGACAGCTGGTCTATCAGCCCCAGCATTTT. The full variable domain, completed using reference TRBV28 and TRBJ1-5, is DVKVTQSSRYLVKRTGEKVFLECVQDMDHENMFWYRQDPGLGLRLIYFSYDVKMKEKGDIPEGYSVSREKKERFSLILESASTNQTSMYLCASSFDGQLVYQPQHFGDGTRLSIL.